A single T cell receptor (beta chain) is shown here with its context. Antigen unknown. The junction differs from germline at one of its ends, possibly a read error. The source of the sample is a study of post-analysis software for immune sequencing data. At the level of the study: As for disease course, relapsing-remitting, secondary progressive and progressive-relapsing multiple sclerosis were all included. Overall study results and limits: Significantly lower normalized Chao1 diversity was seen in multiple sclerosis patients than in controls. Patients had higher frequencies than controls of five TRBV segments, including TRBV5-6, TRBV5-1 and TRBV20-1.

Germline values: CDR1 SGHAT, CDR2 FQNNGV. This CDR3 spans 14 amino acids. Sequencing libraries made from TCR beta cDNA carried unique molecular identifiers. TCRdb used MiXCR to reprocess the PCR reads, holding one entry per CDR3 protein. The table includes a few hundred thousand distinct CDR3 sequences, approximately 46% detected once. The source is a girl between 5 and 17 years old with multiple sclerosis. V usage is TRBV11-2 and J usage is TRBJ2-3; D may be TRBD1 or TRBD2 (7 bases each). The sequencing input was blood. CDR3 in amino acids: CVSRGGTSTDTQYF. CDR3 sequence (DNA): TGTGTCAGCAGGGGGGGGACTAGCACAGATACGCAGTATTTT. Using reference TRBV11-2 and TRBJ2-3 for the parts outside the CDR3, the full variable domain is EAGVAQSPRYKIIEKRQSVAFWCNPISGHATLYWYQQILGQGPKLLIQFQNNGVVDDSQLPKDRFSAERLKGVDSTLKIQPAKLEDSAVYLCVSRGGTSTDTQYFGPGTRLTVL.